This TCR beta chain was identified in a study of shared clonotypes between healthy human individuals. It was CD45RO-negative cells, positively selected for CCR7, that made up naive CD8 cells, with terminally differentiated effector memory CD45RA+ cells excluded. This clone was detected a few times. Data came from immunoSEQ multiplex PCR; TCRdb stores just in-frame clones and leaves some out. Counted here are around 2,000,000 clones, just under 95% occurring once; the ten biggest clones make up 0.9% to 1.4%. V lost 0 bases and J lost 7, with 1 base in between. The length of the CDR3 is 12 residues. Germline lookup yields CDR1 SEHNR and CDR2 FQNEAQ (reference sequence).

This receptor was identified in a young man in good health. This chain links TRBV7-9 with TRBJ1-6; no reliable D call. Material for sequencing was naive CD8+ T cells sorted from blood. The CDR3 sequence: CASSLANSPLHF. The CDR3 DNA reads TGTGCCAGCAGCTTAGCAAATTCACCCCTCCACTTT. The whole variable domain, filled in from reference TRBV7-9 and TRBJ1-6, reads DTGVSQNPRHKITKRGQNVTFRCDPISEHNRLYWYRQTLGQGPEFLTYFQNEAQLEKSRLLSDRFSAERPKGSFSTLEIQRTEQGDSAMYLCASSLANSPLHFGNGTRLTVT.